Presented here are 13 T cell receptor beta chains from one specimen sequenced in a study of blood T cell repertoires in COVID-19. Some clones are missing from TCRdb's copy, which holds only in-frame ones; the method was immunoSEQ multiplex PCR. The sample has 35,000 to 50,000 clones, around 88% seen once. The sequencing sample was made of peripheral blood. These receptor sequences come from a human donor in a cohort sampled during active COVID-19.

The chain employs TRBV6-5 and TRBJ2-3, with TRBD2 as a possible D gene (5 bases). Germline values: CDR1 MNHEY, CDR2 SVGAGI. V dropped 6 bases and J dropped 4 bases, with 17 bases sitting between them. CDR3 size: 15 residues. CDR3 amino acids: CASRARTLRADTQYF. CDR3 DNA: TGTGCCAGCAGAGCAAGGACTCTTCGGGCAGATACGCAGTATTTT.

V gene TRBV7-3 combines with J gene TRBJ1-1; 7 nucleotides line up with TRBD1. CDR3 length: 15 amino acids. The germline V gene has CDR1 SGHTA and CDR2 FQGTGA. V was clipped by 0 bases and J by 2 bases; unmatched bases: 3. CDR3 in amino acids: CASSLTRDRNTEAFF. DNA of the CDR3: TGTGCCAGCAGCTTAACTCGGGACAGAAACACTGAAGCTTTCTTT.

This chain connects TRBV19 to TRBJ2-5, with 13 bases identical to TRBD2. The CDR3 is made up of 17 amino acids. With 4 bases clipped from V and 5 bases from J, the junction kept 10 bases outside the gene matches. CDR1 and CDR2 (germline): LNHDA, SQIVND (reference sequence). The CDR3 DNA is TGTGCCAGTAGTAGGAAGGTGACTAGCGGGAGGAGGGAGACCCAGTACTTC. As protein: CASSRKVTSGRRETQYF.

The J gene is TRBJ1-5, the V gene TRBV3-1 (or the pseudogene TRBV3-2); 7 bases line up with TRBD1. The CDR3 runs to 11 residues. The germline gives CDR1 LGHDT, CDR2 YNNKEL (reference sequence). With 5 bases clipped from V and 9 bases from J, the junction kept 1 base outside the gene matches. The CDR3 DNA is TGTGCCAGCAGCGCAGGGGGGCCCCAGCATTTT. Its translation is CASSAGGPQHF.

In this sample, this clone turned up a few times. V is TRBV7-2 and J is TRBJ1-5, with no clear D. The CDR3 has 17 amino acids. V lost 2 bases to trimming and J lost 0 bases, with 14 bases between them. Per germline, CDR1 SGHTA and CDR2 FQGNSA. The CDR3 DNA is TGTGCCAGCAGCTTATATGGAGGGAGTGATAGCAATCAGCCCCAGCATTTT. Translation gives CASSLYGGSDSNQPQHF.

CDR3 protein: CATSGQQKNNEQFF. The CDR3 bases are TGTGCCACCAGCGGACAGCAGAAAAACAATGAGCAGTTCTTC. This chain links TRBV15 with TRBJ2-1, with a possible D match to TRBD1 (6 bases). The CDR3 runs to 14 residues. V was shortened by 5 bases and J by 5 bases, with 13 bases between the two germline ends. Germline loops: CDR1 LNHNV, CDR2 YYDKDF (reference sequence).

V usage is TRBV19 and J usage is TRBJ2-5; TRBD1 matches 9 bases. The CDR3 consists of 15 residues. Germline V lookup: CDR1 LNHDA, CDR2 SQIVND (reference sequence). J was trimmed by 5 bases and V by 3 bases; bases with no gene match: 7. CDR3 protein: CASSIKGQGLETQYF. The CDR3 DNA follows: TGTGCCAGTAGTATTAAGGGACAGGGTTTGGAGACCCAGTACTTC.

The chain uses TRBV4-1 and TRBJ2-5; tentative D call: TRBD1 (7 bases). Per the germline V gene, CDR1 is MGHRA and CDR2 is YSYEKL. V was shortened by 0 bases and J by 5 bases, with 16 bases between the two germline ends. The CDR3 runs 16 residues. CDR3 region: CASSQEGRGDRETQYF. The CDR3, as DNA: TGCGCCAGCAGCCAAGAGGGCAGGGGGGATCGGGAGACCCAGTACTTC.

This chain connects TRBV6-5 to TRBJ1-1; TRBD1 matches 9 bases. Per germline, CDR1 MNHEY and CDR2 SVGAGI. This CDR3 is 14 amino acids long. The V segment lost 7 bases and the J segment 0 bases; nucleotides outside the gene matches: 3. The CDR3 region is CASNGQGLNTEAFF. Written as DNA, the CDR3 is TGTGCCAGCAACGGACAGGGGCTGAACACTGAAGCTTTCTTT.

This clone has only one observation. The chain carries TRBV6-6 and TRBJ1-6, with D unresolved. This CDR3 comprises 15 residues. The germline gives CDR1 MNHNY, CDR2 SVGAGI (reference sequence). Trimming stripped 7 bases from V and 7 bases from J, with 17 bases between. The CDR3 loop reads CASTQEGSDNSPLHF. The DNA for the CDR3 is TGTGCCAGCACCCAGGAGGGATCCGACAATTCACCCCTCCACTTT.

J is TRBJ2-3 and V is TRBV5-1; D is unclear. Germline assignment: CDR1 SGHRS and CDR2 YFSETQ. The V end lost 0 bases, the J end lost 6 bases, and 11 bases lay between the germline ends. This CDR3 has 14 amino acids. Here the CDR3 DNA reads TGCGCCAGCAGCTTGGATCTATCTTTCGATACGCAGTATTTT. Amino acid sequence: CASSLDLSFDTQYF.

CDR3 nucleotides: TGTGCCAGCAGCCCCTCCCCGGGACAGAGCTACGAGCAGTACTTC. Amino acid sequence: CASSPSPGQSYEQYF. The genes are TRBV7-2 and TRBJ2-7; 7 nucleotides match TRBD1. Germline values: CDR1 SGHTA, CDR2 FQGNSA. The V and J ends lost 5 bases and 3 bases, in that order; junction bases with no gene match: 10. The CDR3 spans 15 residues.

This clone was recorded once. V usage is TRBV29-1 and J usage is TRBJ2-3, with TRBD2 matching over 7 bases. Germline V gives CDR1 SQVTM, CDR2 ANQGSEA. Losses at the gene ends were 3 bases for V and 6 bases for J; bases not matched to a gene: 9. The CDR3 consists of 14 residues. The CDR3 reads CSVEASGLRDTQYF. The CDR3 DNA reads TGCAGCGTTGAGGCTAGCGGCCTTCGTGATACGCAGTATTTT.